This TCR beta chain was sequenced in a study of early T cells in non-severe SARS-CoV-2 infection. This clonotype was counted many times. TCRdb reanalysed the 5' RACE reads using MiXCR and keeps one entry per CDR3 protein. There are under 40,000 distinct CDR3 sequences in the sample; about 6.2% occur only once, and around 6.1% lies in the top ten. This CDR3 is 15 amino acids long. Between the trimmed V and J ends, which lost 4 bases and 2 bases, there was a span of 15 bases. Per the germline V gene, CDR1 is PRHDT and CDR2 is FYEKMQ (reference sequence). The chain joins TRBV13 to TRBJ2-7; a possible D gene is TRBD1 (6 bases). This TCR derives from an adult who was a healthcare worker with PCR-confirmed SARS-CoV-2 infection or an uninfected control (not recorded which). Sequenced input: whole blood. CDR3 sequence: CASSSRGRATYEQYF. The CDR3 DNA reads TGTGCCAGCAGCTCCAGGGGCCGGGCCACCTACGAGCAGTACTTC.